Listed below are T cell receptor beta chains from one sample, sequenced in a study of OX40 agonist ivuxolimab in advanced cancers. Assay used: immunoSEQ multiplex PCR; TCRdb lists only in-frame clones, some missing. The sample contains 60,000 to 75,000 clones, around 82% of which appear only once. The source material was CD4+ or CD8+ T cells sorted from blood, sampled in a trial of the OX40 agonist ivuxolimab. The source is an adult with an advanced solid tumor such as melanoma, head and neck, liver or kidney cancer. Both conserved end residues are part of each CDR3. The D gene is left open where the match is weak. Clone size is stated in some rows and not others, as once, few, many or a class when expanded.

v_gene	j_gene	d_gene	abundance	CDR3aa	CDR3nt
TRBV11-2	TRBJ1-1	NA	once	CASSFMGHPVAFF	TGTGCCAGCAGCTTTATGGGACATCCTGTTGCTTTCTTT
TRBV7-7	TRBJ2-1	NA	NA	CASSLDQGRNEQFF	TGTGCTAGCAGCTTAGACCAGGGTCGCAATGAGCAGTTCTTC
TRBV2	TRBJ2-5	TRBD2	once	CASKREGRETQYF	TGTGCCAGCAAGCGGGAGGGCCGAGAGACCCAGTACTTC
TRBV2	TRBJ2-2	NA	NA	CASGEQGAGELFF	TGTGCCAGCGGGGAACAGGGTGCCGGGGAGCTGTTTTTT
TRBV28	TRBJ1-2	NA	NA	CASSSSGGANYGYTF	NA
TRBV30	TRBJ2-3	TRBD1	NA	CAWSPGQGTDTQYF	TGTGCCTGGAGTCCAGGACAGGGGACAGATACGCAGTATTTT
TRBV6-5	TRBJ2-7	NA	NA	CASGRTPYEQYF	TGTGCCAGCGGGAGGACCCCCTACGAGCAGTACTTC
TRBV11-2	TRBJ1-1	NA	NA	CASSFTQTEAFF	TGTGCCAGCAGCTTCACTCAAACTGAGGCTTTCTTT
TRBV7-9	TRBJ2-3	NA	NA	CASSLVGHPTDTQYF	TGTGCCAGCAGCTTAGTTGGGCACCCCACAGATACGCAGTATTTT
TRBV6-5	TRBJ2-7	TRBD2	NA	CASSPRGGSYEQYF	TGTGCCAGCAGTCCTCGGGGGGGGTCCTACGAGCAGTACTTC
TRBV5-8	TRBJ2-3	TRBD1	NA	CASSPGTGLRDTQYF	TGTGCCAGCAGCCCGGGGACAGGGTTGCGAGATACGCAGTATTTT
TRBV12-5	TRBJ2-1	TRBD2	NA	CASGLGLAGLYNEQFF	TGTGCTAGTGGTTTGGGGCTAGCGGGACTCTACAATGAGCAGTTCTTC
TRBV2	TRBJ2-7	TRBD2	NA	CASVPGLEYEQYF	TGTGCCAGCGTACCGGGACTAGAATACGAGCAGTACTTC
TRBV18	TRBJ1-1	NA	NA	CASSPLFGGNTEAFF	TGTGCCAGCTCACCACTCTTCGGGGGGAACACTGAAGCTTTCTTT
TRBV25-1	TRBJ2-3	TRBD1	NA	CASSALSRGRVTDTQYF	TGTGCCAGCAGTGCACTCTCCAGGGGGCGGGTCACAGATACGCAGTATTTT
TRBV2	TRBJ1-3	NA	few	CASRFDRTGNTIYF	TGTGCCAGCAGATTTGACAGGACTGGAAACACCATATATTTT
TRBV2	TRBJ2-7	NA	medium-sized	CASTVADSYEQYF	TGTGCCAGCACTGTGGCAGATTCCTACGAGCAGTACTTC